This is a list of T cell receptor beta chains from one sample in a study of blood T cell repertoires in COVID-19. Profiled with immunoSEQ multiplex PCR; TCRdb holds only in-frame clones, not every one. The data contain a few hundred thousand clones, around nine tenths of them singletons. The sample consisted of peripheral blood. The receptors originated from a woman between 18 and 30 years old who had recovered from COVID-19. Both conserved end residues are part of each CDR3. The D gene is left open where the match is weak. Only part of the rows carry a size: once, few, many, or a class if the clone is expanded.

v_call: TRBV4-3; d_call: NA; clone_size: NA; j_call: TRBJ2-1; cdr3_nt: TGCGCCAGCAGCCAACCTTCGGGAGACAGGGAATTCAGGAGCTCCTACAATGAGCAGTTCTTC; cdr3_aa: CASSQPSGDREFRSSYNEQFF
v_call: TRBV7-9; d_call: NA; clone_size: NA; j_call: TRBJ2-1; cdr3_nt: TGTGCCAGCAGCTTAGTTGCAGGGGCCAATGAGCAGTTCTTC; cdr3_aa: CASSLVAGANEQFF
v_call: TRBV6-5; d_call: TRBD1; clone_size: NA; j_call: TRBJ2-7; cdr3_nt: TGTGCCAGCAGTTACCAGGACAGGGGCTTCGAGCAGTACTTC; cdr3_aa: CASSYQDRGFEQYF
v_call: TRBV24-1; d_call: TRBD2; clone_size: NA; j_call: TRBJ2-1; cdr3_nt: TGTGCCACCAGTGACTCTCGTCGGACTAGCGGGAACAATGAGCAGTTCTTC; cdr3_aa: CATSDSRRTSGNNEQFF
v_call: TRBV7-9; d_call: NA; clone_size: NA; j_call: TRBJ2-1; cdr3_nt: TGTGCCAGCAGCTTAGGGGGGTACAGGGATCGGGGCAATGAGCAGTTCTTC; cdr3_aa: CASSLGGYRDRGNEQFF
v_call: TRBV6-5; d_call: NA; clone_size: NA; j_call: TRBJ2-5; cdr3_nt: TGTGCCAGCAGAGGCGGGACGCAAGAGACCCAGTACTTC; cdr3_aa: CASRGGTQETQYF
v_call: TRBV27; d_call: NA; clone_size: NA; j_call: TRBJ2-7; cdr3_nt: TGTGCCAGCAGTTTTATAGGGGACAACTACGAGCAGTACTTC; cdr3_aa: CASSFIGDNYEQYF
v_call: TRBV6-2/TRBV6-3; d_call: NA; clone_size: once; j_call: TRBJ1-2; cdr3_nt: TGTGCCAGCAGTTACTCCGGACTGGTCCTCTATGGCTACACCTTC; cdr3_aa: CASSYSGLVLYGYTF
v_call: TRBV4-1; d_call: TRBD2; clone_size: NA; j_call: TRBJ2-1; cdr3_nt: TGCGCCAGCAGCCAACACTCCTGGACTAGCGGGAGCAATGAGCAGTTCTTC; cdr3_aa: CASSQHSWTSGSNEQFF
v_call: TRBV27; d_call: TRBD1; clone_size: once; j_call: TRBJ1-1; cdr3_nt: TGTGCCAGCAGTTTGGACAGGGGTAACACTGAAGCTTTCTTT; cdr3_aa: CASSLDRGNTEAFF
v_call: TRBV4-1; d_call: TRBD1; clone_size: NA; j_call: TRBJ2-7; cdr3_nt: TGCGCCAGCAGCCCGCCGGGACAGACCTACGAGCAGTACTTC; cdr3_aa: CASSPPGQTYEQYF
v_call: TRBV10-3; d_call: TRBD2; clone_size: NA; j_call: TRBJ2-2; cdr3_nt: TGTGCCGTCGCCGGGACTACGGCGAACACCGGGGAGCTGTTTTTT; cdr3_aa: CAVAGTTANTGELFF
v_call: TRBV29-1; d_call: NA; clone_size: NA; j_call: TRBJ1-5; cdr3_nt: TGCAGCGTTTTAATTAGCAATCAGCCCCAGCATTTT; cdr3_aa: CSVLISNQPQHF
v_call: TRBV10-2; d_call: TRBD2; clone_size: NA; j_call: TRBJ2-7; cdr3_nt: TGCGCCAGCAGTGAAAAGGGAGCCGGGACTAGCGCCTCTTACGAGCAGTACTTC; cdr3_aa: CASSEKGAGTSASYEQYF
v_call: TRBV10-3; d_call: TRBD1; clone_size: NA; j_call: TRBJ2-7; cdr3_nt: TGTGCCACCCGAACTCCTCCGGGACAGGAGAACTCCTACGAGCAGTACTTC; cdr3_aa: CATRTPPGQENSYEQYF
v_call: TRBV14; d_call: NA; clone_size: NA; j_call: TRBJ1-2; cdr3_nt: TGTGCCAGCAGCCCGTATCCCCGCAGCACACAGAACACCTTC; cdr3_aa: CASSPYPRSTQNTF
v_call: TRBV4-2; d_call: TRBD1; clone_size: NA; j_call: TRBJ1-2; cdr3_nt: TGTGCCAGCAGCCAACACGACAGGGGGTATGGCTACACCTTC; cdr3_aa: CASSQHDRGYGYTF
v_call: TRBV25-1; d_call: NA; clone_size: few; j_call: TRBJ2-3; cdr3_nt: TGTGCCAGCAGTGCCCCCGGGACAAGGAGCACAGATACGCAGTATTTT; cdr3_aa: CASSAPGTRSTDTQYF
v_call: TRBV30; d_call: NA; clone_size: NA; j_call: TRBJ1-4; cdr3_nt: TGTGCCTGGACGGGGGAAAATAATGAAAAACTGTTTTTT; cdr3_aa: CAWTGENNEKLFF
v_call: TRBV19; d_call: NA; clone_size: NA; j_call: TRBJ1-5; cdr3_nt: TGTGCCAGTAGTATTGGGGGGTACAATCAGCCCCAGCATTTT; cdr3_aa: CASSIGGYNQPQHF
v_call: TRBV27; d_call: NA; clone_size: once; j_call: TRBJ1-2; cdr3_nt: TGTGCCAGCAGTACTCCCCCCCGTGGCTACACCTTC; cdr3_aa: CASSTPPRGYTF
v_call: TRBV2; d_call: TRBD2; clone_size: NA; j_call: TRBJ2-7; cdr3_nt: TGTGCCAGCAGTGAAGCTGCGGCGGGAGGGTTCTACGAGCAGTACTTC; cdr3_aa: CASSEAAAGGFYEQYF
v_call: TRBV2; d_call: NA; clone_size: few; j_call: TRBJ2-3; cdr3_nt: TGTGCCAGCAGTGAACCTATAGCGGTCACAGATACGCAGTATTTT; cdr3_aa: CASSEPIAVTDTQYF
v_call: TRBV7-2; d_call: TRBD1; clone_size: NA; j_call: TRBJ2-1; cdr3_nt: TGTGCCAGCAGCTTCATCCCACAGGGGGCGGGCTACAATGAGCAGTTCTTC; cdr3_aa: CASSFIPQGAGYNEQFF
v_call: TRBV5-1; d_call: NA; clone_size: once; j_call: TRBJ1-3; cdr3_nt: TGCGCCAGCAGCGGCACAGGGTTCTCTGGAAACACCATATATTTT; cdr3_aa: CASSGTGFSGNTIYF
v_call: TRBV9; d_call: TRBD1; clone_size: NA; j_call: TRBJ1-1; cdr3_nt: TGTGCCAGCAGCGCAGGGGGGAACACTGAAGCTTTCTTT; cdr3_aa: CASSAGGNTEAFF
v_call: TRBV4-3; d_call: NA; clone_size: NA; j_call: TRBJ2-3; cdr3_nt: TGCGCCAGCAGCCAACAGGGCAATGGGGGCACAGATACGCAGTATTTT; cdr3_aa: CASSQQGNGGTDTQYF
v_call: TRBV9; d_call: TRBD2; clone_size: NA; j_call: TRBJ2-1; cdr3_nt: TGTGCCAGCAGCGTAGGTGGCGGGAGCTCCTACAATGAGCAGTTCTTC; cdr3_aa: CASSVGGGSSYNEQFF
v_call: TRBV4-1; d_call: NA; clone_size: NA; j_call: TRBJ1-5; cdr3_nt: TGCGCCAGCAGCCAAGATCCCACAGGGCGCAATCAGCCCCAGCATTTT; cdr3_aa: CASSQDPTGRNQPQHF
v_call: TRBV3-1/TRBV3-2; d_call: TRBD2; clone_size: NA; j_call: TRBJ2-3; cdr3_nt: TGTGCCAGCAGCCAAGGGACTAGCAGCACAGATACGCAGTATTTT; cdr3_aa: CASSQGTSSTDTQYF
v_call: TRBV10-1; d_call: TRBD2; clone_size: NA; j_call: TRBJ2-7; cdr3_nt: TGCGCCAGCAGTGAGTCGAGGGTCTCGGCTAGCGGGAGGATCGAGCAGTACTTC; cdr3_aa: CASSESRVSASGRIEQYF
v_call: TRBV19; d_call: TRBD1; clone_size: NA; j_call: TRBJ1-1; cdr3_nt: TGTGCCAGTAGTTTCGACAGGGAAGTTGACACTGAAGCTTTCTTT; cdr3_aa: CASSFDREVDTEAFF